Shown below are 21 T cell receptor beta chains from a single sample sequenced in a study of cytomegalovirus exposure and HLA in healthy donors. Here immunoSEQ multiplex PCR was the method, and the copy in TCRdb shows in-frame clones only, minus some. The sample lists roughly 300,000 clones; about nine tenths were seen once. The sequenced material came from PBMCs. The source is a woman between 18 and 30 years old in good health and CMV-seronegative.

The V and J genes are TRBV5-4 and TRBJ2-1; unclear D gene. Trimming stripped 0 bases from V and 10 bases from J, with 5 bases between. The germline gives CDR1 SGHNT, CDR2 YYREEE (reference sequence). CDR3 size: 11 residues. This CDR3 is CASSLGQEQFF. CDR3 nucleotide sequence: TGTGCCAGCAGCTTGGGACAAGAGCAGTTCTTC.

V and J are TRBV6-6 and TRBJ1-3; no firm D call. The CDR3 contains 13 residues. Trimming removed 2 bases from V and 4 bases from J, with 6 bases in between. The germline V gene has CDR1 MNHNY and CDR2 SVGAGI (reference sequence). In DNA form, the CDR3 reads TGTGCCAGCAGTTACGGTCAGGGAAACACCATATATTTT. Residues: CASSYGQGNTIYF.

The chain couples TRBV7-8 to TRBJ2-3; possibly TRBD2 for D (6 bases). V was trimmed by 2 bases and J by 7 bases, leaving 13 bases between them. Germline V gives CDR1 SGHVS, CDR2 FQNEAQ. This CDR3 has 14 amino acids. The CDR3 nucleotides read TGTGCCAGCAGCTTAACGGAGGGCCAGAATACGCAGTATTTT. Amino acid sequence: CASSLTEGQNTQYF.

The chain couples TRBV2 to TRBJ2-2; D is undetermined. The CDR3 consists of 14 residues. Per germline, CDR1 SNHLY and CDR2 FYNNEI. Trimming cost V 4 bases and J 0 bases, with 6 bases left between them. DNA for the CDR3: TGTGCCAGCAGTGGCGGTACGAACACCGGGGAGCTGTTTTTT. Residues: CASSGGTNTGELFF.

This chain connects TRBV27 to TRBJ1-1; D may be TRBD1 (5 bases). The V gene lost 6 bases and the J gene lost 11 bases, with 22 bases spanning the gap. CDR1 MNHEY and CDR2 SMNVEV come from the germline V gene (reference sequence). CDR3 length equals 14 residues. Here the CDR3 DNA reads TGTGCCAGCAGAATTCAGGGAGGCCTTGGTTGGGCTTTCTTT. Translating it yields CASRIQGGLGWAFF.

The table lists this clone with a count of one. The rearrangement joins TRBV6-5 to TRBJ1-1; D not resolved. Germline CDR1 and CDR2: MNHEY and SVGAGI. The CDR3 is 8 residues long. V dropped 4 bases and J dropped 11 bases, with 2 bases sitting between them. DNA for the CDR3: TGTGCCAGCAGTTCTGCTTTCTTT. Encoded protein: CASSSAFF.

The V call is TRBV27, the J call TRBJ2-5; 8 nucleotides agree with TRBD1. Unmatched junction bases numbered 9, after V lost 6 bases and J lost 3 bases. Germline V lookup: CDR1 MNHEY, CDR2 SMNVEV (reference sequence). The CDR3 totals 15 residues. The CDR3 sequence: CASRTGGTAKETQYF. DNA for the CDR3: TGTGCCAGCAGAACAGGGGGGACTGCGAAAGAGACCCAGTACTTC.

This chain joins TRBV5-1 and TRBJ2-3; the match to TRBD2 covers 7 bases. Germline CDR1 is SGHRS and CDR2 is YFSETQ. CDR3 length: 15 amino acids. With V trimmed by 8 bases and J by 0 bases, 9 bases remained unmatched. The CDR3 spells CASKRDTASTDTQYF. CDR3 sequence (DNA): TGCGCCAGTAAGCGGGATACTGCTAGCACAGATACGCAGTATTTT.

This chain uses TRBV9 with TRBJ2-5; TRBD2 matches at 12 bases. Germline V gene lookup returns CDR1 SGDLS and CDR2 YYNGEE. The CDR3 has 16 residues. The V segment lost 4 bases and the J segment 0 bases; nucleotides outside the gene matches: 4. This CDR3 is CASSPRTSGNQETQYF. In DNA, the CDR3 is TGTGCCAGCAGCCCCCGGACTAGCGGGAACCAAGAGACCCAGTACTTC.

The rearrangement joins TRBV7-3 to TRBJ2-7, with D possibly TRBD1 on 6 matching bases. In germline, CDR1 is SGHTA, CDR2 FQGTGA. CDR3 length equals 14 residues. Trimming shortened V by 2 bases and J by 2 bases, and 10 bases separated the two germline ends. Here the CDR3 DNA reads TGTGCCAGCAGCTTACGTCCAGGGGCCTACGAGCAGTACTTC. Encoded protein: CASSLRPGAYEQYF.

This clone has only a few counts. The CDR3 sequence is CASSSNNQPQHF. DNA of the CDR3: TGTGCCAGCAGCTCAAACAATCAGCCCCAGCATTTT. The chain recombines TRBV7-2 with TRBJ1-5; no firm D call. This CDR3 spans 12 amino acids. Trimming shortened V by 4 bases and J by 3 bases, and 4 bases separated the two germline ends. Germline V gene lookup returns CDR1 SGHTA and CDR2 FQGNSA.

The chain recombines TRBV6-1 with TRBJ2-7; D possibly corresponds to TRBD2 (8 bases). Germline V gene sequence: CDR1 MNHNS, CDR2 SASEGT. Deletions cut 10 bases from V and 2 bases from J, with 18 bases between. The CDR3 runs to 14 residues. For the CDR3, the DNA is TGTGCCATTGAGACGGGGGGGACAGCCTACGAGCAGTACTTC. Its translation: CAIETGGTAYEQYF.

This clone was seen only a few times. The chain carries TRBV9 and TRBJ2-7; D possibly corresponds to TRBD2 (5 bases). CDR1 SGDLS and CDR2 YYNGEE come from the germline V gene. The length of the CDR3 is 14 residues. Trimming pared 0 bases from V and 2 bases from J, leaving 9 bases between. Written as DNA, the CDR3 is TGTGCCAGCAGCGTAGAGACTAATCCCTACGAGCAGTACTTC. Translating gives CASSVETNPYEQYF.

The CDR3 sequence: CASHPSGGYEQYF. The CDR3 nucleotides are TGTGCCAGCCACCCCAGCGGGGGGTACGAGCAGTACTTC. This rearrangement joins TRBV28 to TRBJ2-7, with 9 bases that match TRBD2. CDR1 and CDR2 (germline): MDHEN, SYDVKM. This CDR3 has 13 residues. V shed 8 bases and J 4 bases; nucleotides not matched to a gene: 6.

This chain connects TRBV7-2 to TRBJ2-3; 9 bases match TRBD2. The CDR3 is 14 residues long. The J segment lost 9 bases and the V segment lost 3 bases, leaving 7 bases of the junction unmatched. CDR1 is SGHTA and CDR2 is FQGNSA in the germline V gene. CDR3 DNA: TGTGCCAGCAGCTTTCCCAGCGCGGGAGGGACGCAGTATTTT. Amino acid sequence: CASSFPSAGGTQYF.

The chain is built from TRBV7-7 and TRBJ2-7; possibly TRBD1 for D (5 bases). Trimming took off 2 bases at V and 3 bases at J, with 14 bases between the two ends. From germline, CDR1 is SSHAT and CDR2 FNYEAQ (reference sequence). This CDR3 is built from 15 residues. CDR3 nucleotides: TGTGCCAGCAGCTTAAAACAGGAGCCGGGCTACGAGCAGTACTTC. Its translation is CASSLKQEPGYEQYF.

V usage is TRBV4-2 and J usage is TRBJ2-1; 9 positions agree with TRBD2. The trim removed 4 bases at V and 8 bases at J, leaving 3 bases unmatched. This CDR3 is 13 amino acids long. Germline-derived CDR1 and CDR2 are LGHNA and YNFKEQ. CDR3 DNA: TGTGCCAGCAGCCCGCGGGAGGGTGATGAGCAGTTCTTC. It specifies CASSPREGDEQFF.

CDR3 loop: CASSLQGYGTDTQYF. The CDR3 nucleotides are TGCGCCAGCAGCTTACAGGGCTATGGCACAGATACGCAGTATTTT. The chain links TRBV5-1 to TRBJ2-3; D may be TRBD1 (6 bases). The germline V gene encodes CDR1 SGHRS and CDR2 YFSETQ. Between the trimmed V and J ends, which lost 2 bases and 1 base, there was a span of 11 bases. This CDR3 comprises 15 residues. The variable domain in full, completed from reference TRBV5-1 and TRBJ2-3, reads KAGVTQTPRYLIKTRGQQVTLSCSPISGHRSVSWYQQTPGQGLQFLFEYFSETQRNKGNFPGRFSGRQFSNSRSEMNVSTLELGDSALYLCASSLQGYGTDTQYFGPGTRLTVL.

For this clone: The junction departs from germline at one end; a sequencing error may be responsible. The rearrangement uses TRBV5-4 and TRBJ1-1; no reliable D call. The CDR3 has 13 residues. Germline CDR1 reads SGHNT; CDR2 reads YYREEE (reference sequence). CDR3 amino acids: CASSFGRNAEAFF. In nucleotides, the CDR3 is TGTGCCAGCAGCTTCGGCAGGAACGCTGAAGCTTTCTTT. The full variable domain, with the rest looked up from reference TRBV5-4 and TRBJ1-1, is ETGVTQSPTHLIKTRGQQVTLRCSSQSGHNTVSWYQQALGQGPQFIFQYYREEENGRGNFPPRFSGLQFPNYSSELNVNALELDDSALYLCASSFGRNAEAFFGQGTRLTVV.

The chain recombines TRBV28 with TRBJ2-1; D ambiguous. V was clipped by 1 base and J by 7 bases, with 5 bases between them. Per the germline V gene, CDR1 is MDHEN and CDR2 is SYDVKM. This CDR3 region has 12 residues. CDR3 in amino acids: CASSLSGNEQFF. The CDR3 bases are TGTGCCAGCAGTTTATCCGGGAATGAGCAGTTCTTC.

The sample holds one count of this clone. The chain links TRBV28 to TRBJ2-2, with 10 bases that match TRBD2. Looked up from germline, CDR1 is MDHEN and CDR2 is SYDVKM. The CDR3 spans 15 residues. The V segment lost 2 bases and the J segment 5 bases; nucleotides outside the gene matches: 2. CDR3 in DNA: TGTGCCAGCAGTTTACCTAGCGGGAGAACCGGGGAGCTGTTTTTT. Its protein is CASSLPSGRTGELFF. The whole variable domain, remainder taken from reference TRBV28 and TRBJ2-2, is DVKVTQSSRYLVKRTGEKVFLECVQDMDHENMFWYRQDPGLGLRLIYFSYDVKMKEKGDIPEGYSVSREKKERFSLILESASTNQTSMYLCASSLPSGRTGELFFGEGSRLTVL.